This T cell receptor (beta chain) was profiled in a study of CD8+CD57+ T cells in acquired aplastic anemia (dated by TCRdb to 2016 to 2019). Looking at the study overall: Extracted DNA from sorted CD4+ and CD8+ cells averaged 3.2 ug, ranging from about 0.17 to 27.4 ug. Healthy donor samples averaged approximately 10 million reads for CD4+ and about 12 million for CD8+ cells.

CDR1 and CDR2 (SQVTM, ANQGSEA) derive from the germline V gene. Germline trimming amounts to 6 bases on V and 3 bases on J, with 7 as the count of junction bases outside the gene matches. Taken from cysteine to phenylalanine, the CDR3 has 14 residues. Left in the record is the CDR3 DNA by itself, 42 bases read in frame from the first base. TCR repertoires of sorted CD4+ and CD8+ blood T cells from severe aplastic anemia patients and healthy subjects were deep-sequenced in the study. Ficoll-Paque density gradient centrifugation was used to isolate peripheral blood mononuclear cells. Before DNA extraction, CD4+ and CD8+ T cells were sorted with FACS or magnetic beads. On the study overall, not on this receptor specifically: No significant difference in CD8+ Simpson's diversity was found between patients and healthy controls (P=0.060). About 30 CD8+ CDR3 sequences were found in both patients and controls but appeared to be highly expressed in patients and within the immunodominant clones of the patients.

Genomic DNA was used as template for profiling of TCR beta VDJ combinations and CDR3 sequences. An Illumina HiSeq 2000 was the platform used for TCR repertoire sequencing. Turning to the authors' computational methods: TRBV/TRBJ rearrangement plots, CDR3 size and DJ length profiles, and Simpson's diversity index were used to evaluate the repertoires. Whichever DNA sequence was most abundant in the deep sequencing data was defined as the immunodominant clone. CDR3 amino acid sequences were checked for sharing across subjects and were also compared against the VDJdb database and published repertoires. The public reads were reprocessed in TCRdb via fastp at Q25 and MiXCR, keeping in-frame beta chains. Rows matching on CDR3 protein sequence are summarized as one entry with the most common DNA and genes. The V and J calls come from TCRdb's annotation, not from the publication. The sample yields hundreds of thousands of distinct CDR3 sequences; about two thirds were counted once. The ten top clones hold 3.5% to 4.5% of the sample.

Regarding this clonotype: There is no known antigen for this receptor. Per-base quality was not reported, and no clone a single base away is much larger than it.

Source material: sorted CD4+, CD8+, or CD8+CD57+ T cells (not recorded which) from PBMCs. The rearrangement combines TRBV29-1 with TRBJ2-3, and TRBD2 aligns with 9 junction nucleotides. This TCR was recovered from a human donor in good health, serving as a control. The CDR3 corresponds to CSVTGAGGTDTQYF. Here is the DNA: TGCAGCGTCACGGGGGCGGGGGGGACAGATACGCAGTATTTT.